The 15 T cell receptor beta chains below were found in one sample sequenced in a study of T cell clonality in common variable immunodeficiency. This table comes from immunoSEQ multiplex PCR, and its TCRdb copy is limited to in-frame clones, with some not included. Sampling found fewer than 50,000 clones, none seen once. The specimen sequenced was peripheral blood mononuclear cells. The source is a person aged 18-70 years in good health.

This clone was seen many times. The read ends 3 residues shy of where the CDR3 ends; the end is completed using the germline J gene. This chain connects TRBV2 to TRBJ2-7, with D possibly matching TRBD2 (5 bases). CDR3 length equals 14 residues. Looked up from germline, CDR1 is SNHLY and CDR2 is FYNNEI. V lost 8 bases and J lost 3, with 17 bases in between. The sequenced part of the CDR3 DNA is TGTGCCAGCTCCCTAAGGGCGGGTGGCTACGAG. Its translation: CASSLRAGGYE. Given in full, the CDR3 is CASSLRAGGYEQYF.

In this sample, this clone turned up many times. The missing CDR3 end, 3 residues past where the read stops, is filled in from the germline J gene. The chain uses TRBV5-1 and TRBJ2-2; perhaps TRBD1 as D (6 bases). CDR3 size: 15 residues. V was shortened by 0 bases and J by 4 bases, with 10 bases between the two germline ends. From germline, CDR1 is SGHRS and CDR2 YFSETQ. CDR3 bases read: TGCGCCAGCAGCTTGGCGGCAGGGGCCACCGGGGAG. Translating gives CASSLAAGATGE. The entire CDR3 sequence reads CASSLAAGATGELFF.

This clone was picked up many times. The sequenced CDR3 bases are TGCGCCAGCAGCCATGGAGAGGGGATGACGAAAGAGACC. Encoded protein: CASSHGEGMTKET. The full-length CDR3 reads as CASSHGEGMTKETQYF. The rearrangement uses TRBV5-1 and TRBJ2-5; D may correspond to TRBD1 or TRBD2 (5 bases each). The read terminates 3 residues before the CDR3 end, so the remaining end is supplied by the germline J gene. Per the germline V gene, CDR1 is SGHRS and CDR2 is YFSETQ. V shed 4 bases and J shed 3 bases, with 19 bases lying between them. The CDR3 length is 16 residues.

This clone was observed at least ten times. Coverage ceases 3 residues before the CDR3 finishes, and the germline J gene fills in the end. This chain links TRBV7-2 with TRBJ1-6; 9 positions match TRBD1. The CDR3 consists of 14 residues. Germline CDR1 and CDR2: SGHTA and FQGNSA. Incomplete CDR3 DNA: TGTGCCAGCAGCCAAGGGACAGGGCGGCAGGCC. Residues: CASSQGTGRQA. The whole CDR3 protein is CASSQGTGRQALHF. Full variable domain (outside the CDR3, taken from reference TRBV7-2 and TRBJ1-6): GAGVSQSPSNKVTEKGKDVELRCDPISGHTALYWYRQSLGQGLEFLIYFQGNSAPDKSGLPSDRFSAERTGGSVSTLTIQRTQQEDSAVYLCASSQGTGRQALHFGNGTRLTVT.

In this sample, this clone turned up many times. The CDR3 is cut off 3 residues early in the read; its end comes from the germline J gene. The chain carries TRBV12-3 or TRBV12-4 and TRBJ2-5; tentative D call: TRBD2 (5 bases). CDR3 length: 13 amino acids. Trimming took off 3 bases at V and 5 bases at J, with 10 bases between the two ends. CDR3 protein: CASSFVSVETQYF. The covered CDR3 bases are TGTGCCAGCAGTTTCGTTAGCGTGGAGACC.

In its sample, this clone was seen many times. The read is 3 residues too short to cover the CDR3 end, so that end is filled in from the germline J gene. The chain couples TRBV5-5 to TRBJ1-5, with D hard to call. Between the trimmed V and J ends, which lost 1 base and 9 bases, there was a span of 14 bases. Germline V gene sequence: CDR1 SGHKS, CDR2 YYEKEE (reference sequence). The CDR3 consists of 14 residues. CDR3 DNA (partial): TGTGCCAGCAGCTTGTTTCCAGGTTCATGGCCC. Its protein is CASSLFPGSWP. The complete CDR3 protein is CASSLFPGSWPQHF.

As regards this clone: Sequencing ends 3 residues short of the CDR3 end; the germline J gene provides the rest. This rearrangement joins TRBV23-1 to TRBJ1-2; D is possibly TRBD1 (6 bases). TRBV23-1 is flagged as an ORF with uncertain function. There are 16 residues in the CDR3. CDR3 protein: CASSQSPDRSTDTYTF. The DNA read from the CDR3 is TGCGCCAGCAGTCAATCGCCTGACAGGAGCACAGATACC.

This clone occurred many times. The read ends 3 residues shy of where the CDR3 ends; the end is completed using the germline J gene. The chain combines TRBV4-1 with TRBJ2-7, with TRBD2 matching 10 bases. This CDR3 is 15 amino acids long. The V segment lost 1 base and the J segment 0 bases; nucleotides outside the gene matches: 0. CDR1 MGHRA and CDR2 YSYEKL come from the germline V gene. CDR3 DNA (partial): TGCGCCAGCAGCCAAGTAGCGGGAGGCTCCTACGAG. Amino acid sequence: CASSQVAGGSYE. The entire CDR3 protein is CASSQVAGGSYEQYF.

By share, this clone ranks as medium-sized. Read coverage stops 3 residues before the CDR3 terminus; the germline J gene supplies the remainder. This rearrangement joins TRBV29-1 to TRBJ2-3; D perhaps matches TRBD2 (5 bases). Germline loops: CDR1 SQVTM, CDR2 ANQGSEA. Trimming removed 5 bases from V and 2 bases from J, with 14 bases in between. The CDR3 covers 14 residues. CDR3 DNA, as far as it was read: TGCAGCGTTAACGGGGTGGACCACACAGATACG. It translates to CSVNGVDHTDT. The full CDR3 protein reads CSVNGVDHTDTQYF.

Concerning this clone: Its ends do not fully match the called genes, so a read error is possible. The CDR3 extends 3 residues past the end of the read, so its final part is completed from the germline J gene. The chain has TRBV5-1 and TRBJ2-5, with D tentatively TRBD2 (5 bases). CDR3 length: 17 residues. Germline CDR1 reads SGHRS; CDR2 reads YFSETQ. The CDR3 sequence is CPSTLRASGINQETQYF. The part of the CDR3 DNA that was read is TGCCCCAGCACCTTGCGAGCCAGCGGCATAAATCAAGAGACC.

Remarks on this clone: The sequence runs out 3 residues before the end of the CDR3; the remainder is reconstructed from the germline J gene. J is TRBJ2-1 and V is TRBV18; 14 positions match TRBD2. Germline V CDR1 and CDR2: KGHSH, LQKENI. The CDR3 spans 18 residues. J lost 3 bases, V lost 0 bases, and 4 bases had no gene match. The CDR3 protein is CASSPPRTSGRLYNEQFF. The CDR3 DNA, read in part, is TGTGCCAGCTCACCACCCCGGACTAGCGGGAGGCTCTACAATGAG.

Judged by abundance, this clone is medium-sized (0.01 to 0.1%). The read ends 3 residues shy of where the CDR3 ends; the end is completed using the germline J gene. The genes are TRBV20-1 and TRBJ2-1; 13 bases are shared with TRBD2. The CDR3 has 14 amino acids. V lost 5 bases, J lost 7 bases, and 5 bases stayed unmatched. CDR1 is DFQATT, CDR2 SNEGSKA, per germline (reference sequence). The CDR3 loop is CSAWTSGSFNEQFF. The CDR3 bases that were read are TGCAGTGCTTGGACTAGCGGGAGTTTTAATGAG.

This clone has at least ten counts. From the germline J gene comes the end of the CDR3, since the read stops 3 residues before it. V and J are TRBV20-1 and TRBJ1-2; TRBD1 aligns across 9 bases. Unmatched junction bases numbered 16, after V lost 7 bases and J lost 7 bases. There are 15 residues in the CDR3. CDR1 and CDR2 (germline): DFQATT, SNEGSKA (reference sequence). CDR3 sequence: CSVIPSGTGRLGYTF. The DNA read from the CDR3 is TGCAGTGTTATCCCCTCCGGGACAGGGAGGCTTGGC.

The table lists this clone with a few counts. The read ends 3 residues early relative to the CDR3; the germline J gene fills the gap. The rearrangement links TRBV5-1 to TRBJ2-7; 9 positions match TRBD1. The V gene end was trimmed by 3 bases and the J gene end by 6 bases; junction bases not matched to a gene: 10. The CDR3 is 15 residues long. CDR1 and CDR2 from the germline V gene are SGHRS and YFSETQ. The CDR3 is CASSWSRGQGGEQYF. CDR3 DNA, as far as it was read: TGCGCCAGCAGCTGGAGCCGGGGACAGGGCGGCGAG. The full variable domain, its missing parts supplied by reference TRBV5-1 and TRBJ2-7, is KAGVTQTPRYLIKTRGQQVTLSCSPISGHRSVSWYQQTPGQGLQFLFEYFSETQRNKGNFPGRFSGRQFSNSRSEMNVSTLELGDSALYLCASSWSRGQGGEQYFGPGTRLTVT.

This clone appeared many times. Sequencing ends 3 residues short of the CDR3 end; the germline J gene provides the rest. The V and J genes are TRBV10-2 and TRBJ1-5, with D possibly being TRBD1 (6 bases). Germline V gene sequence: CDR1 WSHSY, CDR2 SAAADI. Trimming left V 6 bases short and J 0 bases short, with 12 bases between. CDR3 size: 15 residues. CDR3 DNA (partial): TGCGCCAGCAGATCGACAGGTAATAGCAATCAGCCC. It specifies CASRSTGNSNQP. The CDR3 in its entirety is CASRSTGNSNQPQHF.